The source of this T cell receptor beta chain is a study of regulatory T cells in long-lasting Graves disease. The germline CDR1 and CDR2 sequences are SGHTA and FQGTGA. The CDR3 sequence is 15 residues long. V lost 4 bases, J lost 2 bases, and 9 bases lay in between. Documented time point: persistent/refractory GD, antithyroid drugs over 5 years with positive TRAb. PBMC-derived RNA was used for the TCR library. The peripheral blood volume drawn was 7.5 to 9.5 milliliters, and it was collected into EDTA tubes. This clonotype showed up just a few times. For TCR beta, libraries came from iRepertoire HTBI primers and Arm-PCR of CDR3 regions. TCRdb re-analysed the multiplex PCR reads in MiXCR, keeping a single row per CDR3 protein. This table has under 450,000 distinct CDR3 sequences, about 20% appearing once.

The V and J genes are TRBV7-3 and TRBJ2-6, with D uncertain. The receptor's source is a female donor with Graves disease. The sequenced sample was peripheral blood mononuclear cells (PBMCs), obtained when the disease was refractory, from a patient treated with antithyroid drugs. This CDR3 is CASSSRLTGANVLTF. The CDR3 bases are TGTGCCAGCAGCTCGAGGTTAACTGGGGCCAACGTCCTGACTTTC. Drawing the rest from reference TRBV7-3 and TRBJ2-6, the complete variable domain is GAGVSQTPSNKVTEKGKYVELRCDPISGHTALYWYRQSLGQGPEFLIYFQGTGAADDSGLPNDRFFAVRPEGSVSTLKIQRTERGDSAVYLCASSSRLTGANVLTFGAGSRLTVL.